Here is one T cell receptor beta chain with its context. A read error may account for a junction end that differs from germline. HIV-negative, healthy adults without recent acute infections or vaccinations were the donors. The CD4+ fraction was divided into a CD45RA+ naive subset and a CD45RA-negative memory subset. Profiled with immunoSEQ multiplex PCR; TCRdb holds only in-frame clones, not every one. This table holds 2 million to 2.5 million clones, 90% to 97% found once. This specimen comes from a study of shared clonotypes between healthy human individuals. As for the study in general: Plates per donor: three CD4 naive, three CD4 memory, two CD8 naive, one CD8 memory.

Germline-derived CDR1 and CDR2 are SGHVS and FQNEAQ. CDR3 size: 19 residues. The TCR was taken from a man between 18 and 35 years old in good health. The sample consisted of naive CD4+ T cells sorted from blood. Subset described: CD45RA+ positively selected. The chain carries TRBV7-8 and TRBJ1-6; weak D call: TRBD1 (6 bases). In DNA form, the CDR3 reads TGTGCCAGCGGCTTTAAAGGGGGGGCACAAAGCTCCTATAATTCACCCCTCCACTTT. Residues: CASGFKGGAQSSYNSPLHF.